Listed below are T cell receptor beta chains from one sample, sequenced in a study of Ad26.COV2.S vaccination and SARS-CoV-2 variants. Profiling relied on immunoSEQ multiplex PCR, and the TCRdb table lists in-frame clones only, not all of them. The sample records roughly 270,000 clones, 70% to 90% being singletons. Specimen: peripheral blood, collected in a trial of Ad26.COV2.S vaccine versus placebo. Receptors were obtained from a person aged 18 to 65 who received the Ad26.COV2.S COVID-19 vaccine or a placebo. CDR3s include the opening cysteine and the closing phenylalanine or tryptophan. The size of a clone is reported for some rows only, either as once, few or many, or as a class for expanded clones.

>.|TRBV6-6|TRBJ2-7
CASSWTGGTYEQYF
>.|TRBV18|TRBJ2-2
CASSPLSSGSAGELFF
>.|TRBV7-6|TRBJ2-7
CASSLGEKTLYEQYF
>.|TRBV10-2|TRBJ1-1
CASSVRGMNTEAFF
>.|TRBV12-5|TRBJ2-5
CASGLAQGYGTQYF
>once|TRBV29-1|TRBJ2-3
CSVEGGITQYF
>.|TRBV3-1/TRBV3-2|TRBJ2-3
CASSHITDTQYF
>.|TRBV6-6|TRBJ2-2
CASSTSGGSDGELFF
>.|TRBV6-6|TRBJ1-1
CASSSHNRDRISEAFF
>.|TRBV28|TRBJ1-6
CASSSPQGSYNSPLHF
>once|TRBV3-1/TRBV3-2|TRBJ2-5
CAGSYSGGTQYF
>.|TRBV27|TRBJ1-1
CATKGRGLNTEAFF
>once|TRBV5-1|TRBJ2-7
CASSLAATSDTYEQYF
>.|TRBV6-4|TRBJ2-6
CASSDRASGANVLTF
>.|TRBV7-9|TRBJ2-7
CASSLGASFGYEQYF
>.|TRBV3-1/TRBV3-2|TRBJ1-2
CASSQAAGIYGYTF
>.|TRBV5-1|TRBJ1-1
CASSPPTPDEAFF
>.|TRBV6-5|TRBJ1-2
CASSVTVGYTF
>.|TRBV29-1|TRBJ1-2
CSVGRDEGYTF
>once|TRBV6-5|TRBJ1-2
CASSYDLGGSGYTF
>few|TRBV5-4|TRBJ2-5
CASSLASGSQQETQYF
>.|TRBV19|TRBJ1-5
CASMGTGQHSNQPQHF
>.|TRBV7-6|TRBJ1-6
CASSLNQGSNSPLHF